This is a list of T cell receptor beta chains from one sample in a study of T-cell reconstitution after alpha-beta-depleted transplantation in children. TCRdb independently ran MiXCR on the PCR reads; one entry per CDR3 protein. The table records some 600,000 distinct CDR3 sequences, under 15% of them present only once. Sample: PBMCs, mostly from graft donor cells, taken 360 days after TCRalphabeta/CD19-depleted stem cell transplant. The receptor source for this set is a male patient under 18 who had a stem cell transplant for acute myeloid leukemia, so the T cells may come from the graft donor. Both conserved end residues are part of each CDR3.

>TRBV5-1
CASSLVSRSYEQYF
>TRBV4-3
CASSPGTGRGELFF
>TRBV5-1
CAGSRGPGDTEAFF
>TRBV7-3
CASSLISGRRVSGELFF
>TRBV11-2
CASSLWLAGISYEQYF
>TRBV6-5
CASRLTGTYEQYF
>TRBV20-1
CSARDGRSNYEQYF
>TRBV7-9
CASSTAGIPGELFF
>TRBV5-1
CASSLGTSPRDTQYF
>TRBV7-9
CASSLGAYNEQFF
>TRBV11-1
CASSLTGQGASLYTGELFF
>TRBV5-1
CAIGGLAGGEQFF
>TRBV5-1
CASSSRLAWEQFF
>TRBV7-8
CASSLRGTYQETQYF
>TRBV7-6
CASSSDRGPSPSGRTEAFF
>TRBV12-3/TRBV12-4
CASSLIGITYNEQFF
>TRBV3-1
CASSQARVQETQYF
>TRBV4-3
CASSQDRGGLVGLEQYF
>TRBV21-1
CASRGFDEQFF
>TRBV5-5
CASSLRSGQVGHNEQFF
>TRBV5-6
CASSPGTGIYGYTF
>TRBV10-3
CAHASGLKSYEQYF
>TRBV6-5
CASSWPLNTGELFF
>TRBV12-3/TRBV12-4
CASSPTGLDLYEQYF
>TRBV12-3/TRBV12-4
CASSRRTIYEQYF
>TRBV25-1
CASSEYNSYEQYF
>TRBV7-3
CASKNRALSSTDTQYF
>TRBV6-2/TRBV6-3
CASRGLAGDLVEQYF
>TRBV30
CAWSSPYNEQFF
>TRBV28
CASSSFGVGGAEQYF